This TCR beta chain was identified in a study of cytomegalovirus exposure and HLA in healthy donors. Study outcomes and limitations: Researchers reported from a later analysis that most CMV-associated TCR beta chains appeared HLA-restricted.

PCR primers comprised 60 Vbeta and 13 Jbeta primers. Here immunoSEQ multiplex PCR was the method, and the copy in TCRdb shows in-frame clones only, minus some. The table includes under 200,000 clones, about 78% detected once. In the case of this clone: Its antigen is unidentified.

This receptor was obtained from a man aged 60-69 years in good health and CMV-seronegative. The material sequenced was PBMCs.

CDR3 sequence reads: CASSTGMHPSTDTQYF. The CDR3 bases are TGTGCCAGTAGTACAGGAATGCACCCTAGCACAGATACGCAGTATTTT. The V and J genes are TRBV19 and TRBJ2-3; D not resolved. Germline assignment: CDR1 LNHDA and CDR2 SQIVND (reference sequence). Trimming stripped 4 bases from V and 0 bases from J, with 14 bases between. This CDR3 is built from 16 residues.